These T cell receptor beta chains were read from a single sample in a study of CD8+CD57+ T cells in acquired aplastic anemia. In TCRdb, the reads were re-called with MiXCR into one record per CDR3 protein. The table lists under 200,000 distinct CDR3 sequences, 50% to 75% of them singletons, with about 48% in the top ten. The sequenced sample was sorted CD4+, CD8+, or CD8+CD57+ T cells (not recorded which) from PBMCs. The receptors were gathered from a human donor in good health. The CDR3 runs from the conserved cysteine through the conserved F or W. Each record gives: J gene, clone size, V gene, CDR3 length, D gene, CDR3 protein, CDR3 DNA. D genes are given only for firm matches. The listing skips clone size in some rows; elsewhere it reads once, few, many or a size class.

j_gene: TRBJ2-7
abundance: once
v_gene: TRBV15
len: 14
d_gene: .
CDR3aa: CATSTRTTGSEQYF
CDR3nt: TGTGCCACCAGCACTAGGACTACAGGGTCCGAGCAGTACTTC

j_gene: TRBJ1-3
abundance: .
v_gene: TRBV19
len: 14
d_gene: .
CDR3aa: CASSIGQPGNTIYF
CDR3nt: TGTGCCAGTAGTATCGGACAGCCTGGAAACACCATATATTTT

j_gene: TRBJ2-5
abundance: .
v_gene: TRBV7-9
len: 12
d_gene: TRBD2
CDR3aa: CASSRGGIVQYF
CDR3nt: TGTGCCAGCAGCCGGGGGGGGATTGTCCAGTACTTC

j_gene: TRBJ2-7
abundance: many
v_gene: TRBV5-1
len: 15
d_gene: TRBD2
CDR3aa: CASSSMRGTSYEQYF
CDR3nt: TGCGCCAGCAGCTCAATGCGGGGGACGTCCTACGAGCAGTACTTC

j_gene: TRBJ2-3
abundance: many
v_gene: TRBV12-3/TRBV12-4
len: 13
d_gene: .
CDR3aa: CASRGSDTDTQYF
CDR3nt: TGTGCCAGCAGGGGTAGCGACACAGATACGCAGTATTTT

j_gene: TRBJ2-2
abundance: .
v_gene: TRBV24-1
len: 15
d_gene: TRBD2
CDR3aa: CATGLAGGPAGELFF
CDR3nt: TGTGCCACCGGCTTAGCGGGAGGGCCGGCCGGGGAGCTGTTTTTT

j_gene: TRBJ1-2
abundance: many
v_gene: TRBV7-9
len: 15
d_gene: .
CDR3aa: CASSPGAAANYGYTF
CDR3nt: TGTGCCAGCAGCCCTGGAGCCGCTGCGAACTATGGCTACACCTTC

j_gene: TRBJ2-3
abundance: .
v_gene: TRBV19
len: 16
d_gene: .
CDR3aa: CASSISTGHITDTQYF
CDR3nt: TGTGCCAGTAGTATCTCCACGGGACACATCACAGATACGCAGTATTTT

j_gene: TRBJ2-1
abundance: .
v_gene: TRBV7-2
len: 15
d_gene: TRBD2
CDR3aa: CASSLVTGGLNEQFF
CDR3nt: TGTGCCAGCAGCTTAGTGACGGGAGGTCTCAATGAGCAGTTCTTC

j_gene: TRBJ1-1
abundance: few
v_gene: TRBV19
len: 14
d_gene: TRBD1
CDR3aa: CASSIGTGSTEAFF
CDR3nt: TGTGCCAGTAGTATTGGGACAGGGAGCACTGAAGCTTTCTTT

j_gene: TRBJ2-5
abundance: .
v_gene: TRBV11-1
len: 17
d_gene: TRBD2
CDR3aa: CASSLDGLAAPYETQYF
CDR3nt: TGTGCCAGCAGCCTCGATGGACTAGCGGCCCCCTACGAGACCCAGTACTTC

j_gene: TRBJ2-7
abundance: .
v_gene: TRBV12-3/TRBV12-4
len: 14
d_gene: .
CDR3aa: CASSFPLTGREQYF
CDR3nt: TGTGCCAGCAGTTTCCCCCTAACAGGGCGCGAGCAGTACTTC

j_gene: TRBJ1-5
abundance: .
v_gene: TRBV28
len: 15
d_gene: .
CDR3aa: CASSLTTDLNQPQHF
CDR3nt: TGTGCCAGCAGTTTGACAACCGACTTGAATCAGCCCCAGCATTTT

j_gene: TRBJ1-1
abundance: few
v_gene: TRBV29-1
len: 10
d_gene: .
CDR3aa: CSVLNTEAFF
CDR3nt: TGCAGCGTACTGAACACTGAAGCTTTCTTT

j_gene: TRBJ2-1
abundance: .
v_gene: TRBV7-9
len: 14
d_gene: .
CDR3aa: CASSFSTTSNEQFF
CDR3nt: TGTGCCAGCAGCTTCTCGACTACCTCCAATGAGCAGTTCTTC

j_gene: TRBJ2-3
abundance: .
v_gene: TRBV20-1
len: 17
d_gene: TRBD2
CDR3aa: CSAPIKGAGGPADTQYF
CDR3nt: TGCAGTGCTCCTATTAAGGGGGCGGGAGGGCCCGCAGATACGCAGTATTTT

j_gene: TRBJ2-1
abundance: many
v_gene: TRBV15
len: 16
d_gene: TRBD2
CDR3aa: CATSRGTSGTYNEQFF
CDR3nt: TGTGCCACCAGCAGGGGGACTAGCGGGACCTACAATGAGCAGTTCTTC

j_gene: TRBJ2-4
abundance: .
v_gene: TRBV7-9
len: 11
d_gene: .
CDR3aa: CATRHKNIQYF
CDR3nt: TGTGCCACACGACATAAAAACATTCAGTACTTC

j_gene: TRBJ2-2
abundance: few
v_gene: TRBV10-3
len: 11
d_gene: .
CDR3aa: CAISGDGELFF
CDR3nt: TGTGCCATCAGTGGAGACGGGGAGCTGTTTTTT

j_gene: TRBJ2-1
abundance: .
v_gene: TRBV7-2
len: 15
d_gene: .
CDR3aa: CASSSRGASYNEQFF
CDR3nt: TGTGCCAGCAGCTCACGAGGGGCGTCCTACAATGAGCAGTTCTTC

j_gene: TRBJ2-7
abundance: .
v_gene: TRBV7-2
len: 16
d_gene: TRBD2
CDR3aa: CASSFGLAGSSYEQYF
CDR3nt: TGTGCCAGCAGCTTCGGACTAGCGGGCTCCTCCTACGAGCAGTACTTC

j_gene: TRBJ1-5
abundance: .
v_gene: TRBV10-3
len: 15
d_gene: .
CDR3aa: CASSSGMHSNQPQHF
CDR3nt: TGTGCCAGCAGTTCCGGGATGCATAGCAATCAGCCCCAGCATTTT

j_gene: TRBJ1-1
abundance: many
v_gene: TRBV6-6
len: 15
d_gene: .
CDR3aa: CASTVTHTTNTEAFF
CDR3nt: TGTGCCAGCACCGTCACCCACACGACGAACACTGAAGCTTTCTTT

j_gene: TRBJ2-5
abundance: many
v_gene: TRBV7-9
len: 14
d_gene: TRBD2
CDR3aa: CASSYSGAQETQYF
CDR3nt: TGTGCCAGCAGCTATAGCGGGGCCCAAGAGACCCAGTACTTC

j_gene: TRBJ1-5
abundance: many
v_gene: TRBV5-1
len: 16
d_gene: .
CDR3aa: CASSHGPRDSNQPQHF
CDR3nt: TGCGCCAGCAGCCACGGACCGCGGGATAGCAATCAGCCCCAGCATTTT

j_gene: TRBJ2-3
abundance: many
v_gene: TRBV6-4
len: 16
d_gene: TRBD2
CDR3aa: CASSDPLAGELDTQYF
CDR3nt: TGTGCCAGCAGTGACCCCCTAGCGGGAGAGTTAGATACGCAGTATTTT

j_gene: TRBJ2-1
abundance: once
v_gene: TRBV10-3
len: 12
d_gene: .
CDR3aa: CAIRAGEPQQFF
CDR3nt: TGTGCCATAAGAGCAGGGGAACCACAGCAGTTCTTC

j_gene: TRBJ2-1
abundance: .
v_gene: TRBV10-3
len: 16
d_gene: .
CDR3aa: CAISESMGGAYNEQFF
CDR3nt: TGTGCCATCAGTGAGTCGATGGGCGGCGCCTACAATGAGCAGTTCTTC

j_gene: TRBJ2-3
abundance: .
v_gene: TRBV20-1
len: 13
d_gene: .
CDR3aa: CSAGASVADTQYF
CDR3nt: TGCAGTGCTGGAGCTAGCGTAGCAGATACGCAGTATTTT

j_gene: TRBJ1-3
abundance: many
v_gene: TRBV20-1
len: 20
d_gene: TRBD1
CDR3aa: CSASSPGTASPGVVGNTIYF
CDR3nt: TGCAGTGCTAGCTCCCCCGGGACAGCCTCTCCTGGAGTAGTTGGAAACACCATATATTTT

j_gene: TRBJ2-5
abundance: .
v_gene: TRBV20-1
len: 16
d_gene: .
CDR3aa: CSARDSASRPRGDQYF
CDR3nt: TGCAGTGCTAGAGATTCGGCCTCTCGCCCGAGGGGGGACCAGTACTTC

j_gene: TRBJ2-3
abundance: few
v_gene: TRBV10-3
len: 11
d_gene: .
CDR3aa: CATTDTDTQYF
CDR3nt: TGTGCCACGACCGACACAGATACGCAGTATTTT

j_gene: TRBJ1-2
abundance: once
v_gene: TRBV27
len: 15
d_gene: .
CDR3aa: CASRLYRTANYGYTF
CDR3nt: TGTGCCAGCAGGCTTTACCGGACAGCTAACTATGGCTACACCTTC

j_gene: TRBJ2-7
abundance: few
v_gene: TRBV7-2
len: 15
d_gene: TRBD2
CDR3aa: CASSRAASGAGEQYF
CDR3nt: TGTGCCAGCAGCCGGGCGGCTAGCGGGGCGGGGGAGCAGTACTTC

j_gene: TRBJ2-1
abundance: .
v_gene: TRBV7-9
len: 15
d_gene: TRBD2
CDR3aa: CASSLAASGGNEQFF
CDR3nt: TGTGCCAGCAGCTTAGCGGCTAGCGGGGGCAATGAGCAGTTCTTC

j_gene: TRBJ2-7
abundance: once
v_gene: TRBV2
len: 15
d_gene: .
CDR3aa: CASSRWGQGVGEQYF
CDR3nt: TGTGCCAGCAGTCGGTGGGGCCAGGGTGTTGGCGAGCAGTACTTC

j_gene: TRBJ2-3
abundance: .
v_gene: TRBV20-1
len: 16
d_gene: .
CDR3aa: CSAGDPGMPSTDTQYF
CDR3nt: TGCAGTGCCGGGGACCCGGGTATGCCTAGCACAGATACGCAGTATTTT

j_gene: TRBJ1-1
abundance: .
v_gene: TRBV7-8
len: 13
d_gene: .
CDR3aa: CASSLVLQTEAFF
CDR3nt: TGTGCCAGCAGCTTAGTCCTACAGACTGAAGCTTTCTTT

j_gene: TRBJ1-6
abundance: .
v_gene: TRBV19
len: 13
d_gene: .
CDR3aa: CASQDQISSPLHF
CDR3nt: TGTGCCAGTCAGGACCAAATATCTTCACCCCTCCACTTT

j_gene: TRBJ1-1
abundance: few
v_gene: TRBV10-1
len: 15
d_gene: .
CDR3aa: CASSPGHPSITEAFF
CDR3nt: TGCGCCAGCAGTCCGGGACACCCTAGTATCACTGAAGCTTTCTTT

j_gene: TRBJ2-7
abundance: .
v_gene: TRBV19
len: 15
d_gene: TRBD1
CDR3aa: CASSLTGTGGHEQYF
CDR3nt: TGTGCCAGTAGCCTTACCGGGACAGGGGGCCACGAGCAGTACTTC

j_gene: TRBJ1-4
abundance: .
v_gene: TRBV19
len: 13
d_gene: .
CDR3aa: CASEGSSNEKLFF
CDR3nt: TGTGCCTCCGAAGGCAGTTCGAATGAAAAACTGTTTTTT

j_gene: TRBJ2-7
abundance: .
v_gene: TRBV9
len: 17
d_gene: .
CDR3aa: CASSPDLGQGSPYEQYF
CDR3nt: TGTGCCAGCAGCCCCGATTTAGGTCAGGGGTCCCCCTACGAGCAGTACTTC

j_gene: TRBJ2-7
abundance: .
v_gene: TRBV7-6
len: 15
d_gene: TRBD2
CDR3aa: CASSLGVSGGYEQYF
CDR3nt: TGTGCCAGCAGCTTAGGTGTTAGCGGGGGTTACGAGCAGTACTTC

j_gene: TRBJ2-1
abundance: .
v_gene: TRBV7-3
len: 19
d_gene: .
CDR3aa: CASSLYPDPLGTTYNEQFF
CDR3nt: TGTGCCAGCAGCTTATACCCGGACCCACTAGGTACTACCTACAATGAGCAGTTCTTC

j_gene: TRBJ1-2
abundance: .
v_gene: TRBV5-1
len: 14
d_gene: TRBD1
CDR3aa: CASSLDTGGGGYTF
CDR3nt: TGCGCCAGCAGCTTGGACACAGGGGGCGGTGGCTACACCTTC

j_gene: TRBJ2-5
abundance: .
v_gene: TRBV27
len: 17
d_gene: TRBD2
CDR3aa: CASSSRLGGSRQETQYF
CDR3nt: TGTGCCAGCAGTTCCCGGTTGGGCGGGAGTAGGCAAGAGACCCAGTACTTC

j_gene: TRBJ2-3
abundance: .
v_gene: TRBV29-1
len: 16
d_gene: TRBD2
CDR3aa: CSVPRTSGSRIDTQYF
CDR3nt: TGCAGCGTTCCTCGGACTAGCGGGAGCCGTATAGATACGCAGTATTTT

j_gene: TRBJ2-7
abundance: .
v_gene: TRBV29-1
len: 12
d_gene: .
CDR3aa: CSVEEVSMGQYF
CDR3nt: TGCAGCGTTGAAGAAGTCAGTATGGGGCAGTACTTC

j_gene: TRBJ2-5
abundance: .
v_gene: TRBV6-1
len: 13
d_gene: .
CDR3aa: CASSDRGAETQYF
CDR3nt: TGTGCCAGCAGTGACAGGGGCGCAGAGACCCAGTACTTC

j_gene: TRBJ1-5
abundance: .
v_gene: TRBV19
len: 14
d_gene: TRBD1
CDR3aa: CASSRDRGLQPQHF
CDR3nt: TGTGCCAGTAGCCGGGACAGGGGGCTCCAGCCCCAGCATTTT

j_gene: TRBJ2-7
abundance: .
v_gene: TRBV5-4
len: 13
d_gene: .
CDR3aa: CASSLDLWDEQYF
CDR3nt: TGTGCCAGCAGCTTGGATCTCTGGGACGAGCAGTACTTC

j_gene: TRBJ2-7
abundance: once
v_gene: TRBV2
len: 15
d_gene: TRBD2
CDR3aa: CASSERAGGSYEQYF
CDR3nt: TGTGCCAGCAGTGAACGAGCGGGAGGTAGTTACGAGCAGTACTTC

j_gene: TRBJ1-5
abundance: .
v_gene: TRBV7-8
len: 17
d_gene: .
CDR3aa: CASSDTCGGGAYQPQHF
CDR3nt: TGTGCCAGCAGCGACACCTGTGGCGGCGGAGCCTATCAGCCCCAGCATTTT

j_gene: TRBJ1-6
abundance: .
v_gene: TRBV7-9
len: 15
d_gene: TRBD1
CDR3aa: CASSRGQGDHSPLHF
CDR3nt: TGTGCCAGCAGCCGCGGACAGGGCGATCATTCACCCCTCCACTTT

j_gene: TRBJ1-5
abundance: few
v_gene: TRBV4-1
len: 15
d_gene: .
CDR3aa: CASSQQVNSNQPQHF
CDR3nt: TGCGCCAGCAGCCAGCAGGTAAATAGCAATCAGCCCCAGCATTTT

j_gene: TRBJ2-7
abundance: .
v_gene: TRBV7-2
len: 17
d_gene: .
CDR3aa: CASSSGEGWGLGYEQYF
CDR3nt: TGTGCCAGCAGCTCCGGAGAGGGTTGGGGGCTGGGGTACGAGCAGTACTTC

j_gene: TRBJ2-3
abundance: many
v_gene: TRBV9
len: 16
d_gene: TRBD2
CDR3aa: CASSLGTSGGADTQYF
CDR3nt: TGTGCCAGCAGCTTAGGGACTAGCGGGGGGGCAGATACGCAGTATTTT

j_gene: TRBJ2-3
abundance: .
v_gene: TRBV25-1
len: 14
d_gene: .
CDR3aa: CASSASFLSDTQYF
CDR3nt: TGTGCCAGCAGTGCCAGTTTTTTGTCAGATACGCAGTATTTT

j_gene: TRBJ2-7
abundance: .
v_gene: TRBV7-3
len: 13
d_gene: TRBD2
CDR3aa: CASSPGGLEEQYF
CDR3nt: TGTGCCAGCAGCCCGGGGGGGTTGGAGGAGCAGTACTTC